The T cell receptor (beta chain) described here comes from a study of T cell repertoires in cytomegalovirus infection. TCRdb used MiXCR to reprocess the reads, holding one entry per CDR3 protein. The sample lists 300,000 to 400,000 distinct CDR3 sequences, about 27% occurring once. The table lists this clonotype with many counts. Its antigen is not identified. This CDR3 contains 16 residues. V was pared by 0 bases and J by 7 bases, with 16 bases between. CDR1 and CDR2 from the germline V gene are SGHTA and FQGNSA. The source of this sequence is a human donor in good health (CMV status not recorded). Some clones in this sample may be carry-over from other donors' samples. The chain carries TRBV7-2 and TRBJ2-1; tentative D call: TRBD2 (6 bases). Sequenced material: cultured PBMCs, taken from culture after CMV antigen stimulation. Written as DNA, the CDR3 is TGTGCCAGCAGCTTAGCGGATCTTATCGGGGGAAATGAGCAGTTCTTC. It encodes CASSLADLIGGNEQFF.